The source of this T cell receptor beta chain is a study of yellow fever vaccine responses in identical twins. Study-level findings and limits: Reported findings indicate that twins' vaccine T cell responses seemed partially convergent, partially personalized.

The CDR3 consists of 15 residues. V gave up 1 base and J gave up 9 bases, with 13 bases separating them. Germline V gene data show CDR1 as LGHNA and CDR2 as YNFKEQ. Using its own MiXCR run on the RT-PCR reads, TCRdb lists one record per CDR3 protein. The table records fewer than 9,500 distinct CDR3 sequences, 75% to 90% of them present only once. Comments on this clonotype: Its matching antigen is unknown.

This chain joins TRBV4-2 and TRBJ1-6, with D unresolved. This clonotype was sampled from a woman between 18 and 29 years old who received the yellow fever vaccine. The sample was T cells from blood (PBMCs), unsorted or a sorted subset (not recorded which), taken before or after yellow fever vaccination (not recorded which). In DNA, the CDR3 is TGTGCCAGCAGCCAAGCCCACCTGGGGAGTTCACCCCTCCACTTT. Translated: CASSQAHLGSSPLHF.